This is a list of T cell receptor beta chains from one sample in a study of regulatory T cells in long-lasting Graves disease. TCRdb reprocessed the multiplex PCR reads with MiXCR, giving one entry per CDR3 protein. The sample has 400,000 to 500,000 distinct CDR3 sequences; around 15% are singletons. Separately, the same data were catalogued under a study of T cells in Graves' hyperthyroidism and ophthalmopathy.

The input for sequencing was peripheral blood mononuclear cells (PBMCs), taken at new diagnosis, from a patient treated with antithyroid drugs. These receptors were collected from a woman aged 50 to 60 with Graves disease. Both conserved end residues are part of each CDR3. A D gene is named only where the DNA matches it firmly. Clone size appears in some rows only: once, few, many, or a class for an expanded clone.

>.|many|TRBV7-8|TRBJ2-7
CASSLVRGNRDEQYF
TGTGCCAGCAGCTTAGTCCGGGGGAATAGAGACGAGCAGTACTTC
>.|many|TRBV29-1|TRBJ2-5
CSVEQGVKETQYF
TGCAGCGTTGAACAGGGAGTGAAGGAGACCCAGTACTTC
>.|few|TRBV5-6|TRBJ1-5
CASSLARNNQPQHF
TGTGCCAGCAGCTTGGCCAGGAACAATCAGCCCCAGCATTTT
>TRBD2|many|TRBV15|TRBJ2-1
CATSAPGSGNNEQFF
TGTGCCACCAGCGCTCCCGGTAGCGGGAACAATGAGCAGTTCTTC
>.|few|TRBV14|TRBJ2-1
CASSQVSGWSNEQFF
TGTGCCAGCAGCCAAGTGTCAGGCTGGAGCAATGAGCAGTTCTTC
>TRBD2|many|TRBV19|TRBJ2-2
CATSLRGSTGELFF
TGTGCCACCTCCCTGCGGGGGAGCACCGGGGAGCTGTTTTTT
>.|many|TRBV7-6|TRBJ2-1
CASSLALGYNEQFF
TGTGCCAGCAGCTTAGCCCTTGGTTACAATGAGCAGTTCTTC
>TRBD2|.|TRBV4-1|TRBJ2-7
CASSQVLAVTYEQYF
TGCGCCAGCAGCCAGGTCCTAGCGGTGACCTACGAGCAGTACTTC
>.|many|TRBV28|TRBJ1-2
CASNLGSSYGYTF
TGTGCCAGCAACCTGGGAAGCTCCTATGGCTACACCTTC
>.|many|TRBV20-1|TRBJ1-2
CSVLVADGYGYTF
TGCAGTGTGCTAGTAGCGGACGGCTATGGCTACACCTTC
>.|.|TRBV10-3|TRBJ2-3
CAISEPRGGTDTQYF
TGTGCCATCAGTGAGCCCAGGGGTGGCACAGATACGCAGTATTTT
>TRBD2|many|TRBV24-1|TRBJ2-1
CATSDLRAGAYNEQFF
TGTGCCACCAGTGATTTAAGAGCGGGAGCCTACAATGAGCAGTTCTTC
>TRBD2|many|TRBV12-3/TRBV12-4|TRBJ2-1
CASSSQGREANEQFF
TGTGCCAGCAGTTCCCAGGGGCGGGAGGCCAATGAGCAGTTCTTC
>.|few|TRBV19|TRBJ2-1
CASSIQGSVSEQFF
TGTGCCAGTAGTATCCAGGGGTCTGTGAGTGAGCAGTTCTTC
>TRBD1|many|TRBV27|TRBJ2-5
CASSLKVSSGQVPQETQYF
TGTGCCAGCAGTTTAAAAGTATCGTCGGGACAGGTACCCCAAGAGACCCAGTACTTC
>.|.|TRBV7-3|TRBJ2-7
CASSRGGESYEQYF
TGTGCCAGCAGCAGGGGCGGAGAGTCCTACGAGCAGTACTTC
>.|many|TRBV11-1|TRBJ1-1
CASRNIPENTEAFF
TGTGCCAGCAGAAATATACCTGAGAACACTGAAGCTTTCTTT
>TRBD1|few|TRBV30|TRBJ1-2
CAWSAGTGHLDYGYTF
TGTGCCTGGAGTGCTGGGACAGGGCATCTTGACTATGGCTACACCTTC
>TRBD1|.|TRBV11-3|TRBJ2-7
CASSLIWTGNWYEQYF
TGTGCCAGCAGCTTAATCTGGACAGGAAATTGGTACGAGCAGTACTTC
>.|many|TRBV6-2/TRBV6-3|TRBJ2-1
CASGDPGRRNEQFF
TGTGCCAGCGGCGACCCAGGACGGAGAAATGAGCAGTTCTTC
>.|.|TRBV6-1|TRBJ2-3
CASSESGRTSTDTQYF
TGTGCCAGCAGTGAATCGGGTAGGACTAGCACAGATACGCAGTATTTT
>TRBD2|many|TRBV11-2|TRBJ2-2
CASSLGGRVTGELFF
TGTGCCAGCAGCTTGGGCGGGAGAGTCACCGGGGAGCTGTTTTTT
>TRBD2|few|TRBV20-1|TRBJ2-7
CSAGWASGIYEQYF
TGCAGTGCAGGATGGGCTAGCGGCATCTACGAGCAGTACTTC
>.|many|TRBV6-2/TRBV6-3|TRBJ2-3
CASRVTGFLTDTQYF
TGTGCCAGCAGAGTCACAGGGTTTCTTACAGATACGCAGTATTTT
>.|many|TRBV7-6|TRBJ2-1
CASSLVSRLDEQFF
TGTGCCAGCAGCTTAGTGTCTAGGTTAGATGAGCAGTTCTTC
>TRBD2|few|TRBV6-1|TRBJ2-1
CASSDTSAVDEQFF
TGTGCCAGCAGTGATACTAGCGCGGTGGATGAGCAGTTCTTC
>TRBD1|many|TRBV28|TRBJ1-4
CASSRQGINEKLFF
TGTGCCAGCAGTCGACAGGGTATTAATGAAAAACTGTTTTTT
>.|.|TRBV10-1|TRBJ2-3
CASSESNGSPTDTQYF
TGCGCCAGCAGTGAGTCGAACGGGAGTCCCACAGATACGCAGTATTTT
>TRBD2|.|TRBV2|TRBJ2-1
CASNELAGGYNEQFF
TGTGCCAGCAATGAGCTAGCGGGAGGGTACAATGAGCAGTTCTTC
>TRBD2|.|TRBV5-1|TRBJ2-3
CASSPRTSGIPGDTQYF
TGCGCCAGCAGCCCTCGGACTAGCGGGATTCCCGGAGATACGCAGTATTTT
>.|.|TRBV28|TRBJ2-3
CASSLCRGTDTQYF
TGTGCCAGCAGTTTATGCCGGGGCACAGATACGCAGTATTTT
>.|many|TRBV2|TRBJ2-1
CASSEGRAWGREQYNEQFF
TGTGCCAGCAGTGAAGGCAGAGCATGGGGGCGGGAGCAGTACAATGAGCAGTTCTTC
>.|many|TRBV28|TRBJ2-3
CASSSPNTADTQYF
TGTGCCAGCAGTTCCCCGAACACCGCAGATACGCAGTATTTT
>.|once|TRBV28|TRBJ1-4
CASSHTPSEEKLFF
TGTGCCAGCAGTCACACCCCATCTGAGGAAAAACTGTTTTTT
>TRBD2|.|TRBV5-6|TRBJ2-1
CASSFPSGRPNEQFF
TGTGCCAGCAGCTTCCCTAGCGGGAGGCCGAATGAGCAGTTCTTC
>.|.|TRBV25-1|TRBJ1-2
CASSAEGTGGYTF
TGTGCCAGCAGTGCCGAAGGGACGGGGGGCTACACCTTC
>TRBD1|.|TRBV5-1|TRBJ2-5
CASSFRTGTRETQYF
TGCGCCAGCAGCTTCCGGACAGGGACACGAGAGACCCAGTACTTC
>.|few|TRBV7-9|TRBJ2-3
CASSLRSQGWADTQYF
TGTGCCAGCAGCTTACGGAGTCAGGGGTGGGCAGATACGCAGTATTTT
>.|many|TRBV3-1|TRBJ2-1
CASSQSGPSNEQFF
TGTGCCAGCAGCCAGTCGGGCCCCTCTAATGAGCAGTTCTTC
>.|many|TRBV28|TRBJ2-3
CASSPETGHTQYF
TGTGCCAGCAGTCCCGAGACAGGACATACGCAGTATTTT
>TRBD2|few|TRBV18|TRBJ2-1
CASSPKLTSGSWLRSYNEQFF
TGTGCCAGCTCACCGAAACTGACTAGCGGGAGTTGGTTGCGCAGTTACAATGAGCAGTTCTTC
>.|many|TRBV11-1|TRBJ2-7
CASSIYDAYEQYF
TGTGCCAGCAGCATCTACGACGCCTACGAGCAGTACTTC
>.|.|TRBV5-4|TRBJ1-1
CASSLTPRAGTEAFF
TGTGCCAGCAGTCTGACGCCACGGGCGGGGACTGAAGCTTTCTTT